These 10 T cell receptor beta chains share one sample of origin, sequenced in a study of cytomegalovirus exposure and HLA in healthy donors. PCR used 60 Vbeta primers and 13 Jbeta primers. Profiled with immunoSEQ multiplex PCR; TCRdb holds only in-frame clones, not every one. Here the sample spans 150,000 to 200,000 clones, 83% being singletons. Sequenced input: PBMCs. All receptors derive from a man between 40 and 49 years old in good health and CMV-seropositive.

V usage is TRBV18 and J usage is TRBJ2-7, with 9 nucleotides matching TRBD2. Trimming took 3 bases from V and 6 from J; bases not matched to a gene: 12. The CDR3 totals 16 residues. Germline V gene sequence: CDR1 KGHSH, CDR2 LQKENI. The CDR3 region has the DNA TGTGCCAGCTCACCCCTAGTCTCTAGCGGGATAGTCGAGCAGTACTTC. It yields the protein CASSPLVSSGIVEQYF.

The J gene is TRBJ2-7, the V gene TRBV2, with TRBD1 identical over 7 bases. V gave up 2 bases and J gave up 0 bases; unmatched junction bases: 4. Germline-derived CDR1 and CDR2 are SNHLY and FYNNEI. The CDR3 spans 15 residues. The CDR3 protein is CASSENRGPSYEQYF. CDR3 coding DNA: TGTGCCAGCAGTGAAAACAGGGGACCCTCCTACGAGCAGTACTTC.

The chain joins TRBV6-4 to TRBJ2-3; maybe TRBD2 (6 bases). The CDR3 is made up of 14 amino acids. Trimming removed 6 bases at V and 1 base at J, with 11 bases between. In germline, CDR1 is MRHNA, CDR2 SNTAGT. The CDR3 DNA is TGTGCCAGCAGGACTAGGGGACGCACAGATACGCAGTATTTT. Its protein is CASRTRGRTDTQYF.

The rearrangement joins TRBV27 to TRBJ2-7; 8 nucleotides agree with TRBD1. The J segment lost 0 bases and the V segment lost 4 bases, leaving 8 bases of the junction unmatched. The V gene's germline CDR1 is MNHEY and CDR2 SMNVEV (reference sequence). This CDR3 has 16 amino acids. The CDR3 reads CASSYRRDRPSYEQYF. The CDR3 DNA sequence: TGTGCCAGCAGTTACCGCCGGGACAGGCCCTCCTACGAGCAGTACTTC.

This clone was seen a single time. This chain connects TRBV7-2 to TRBJ1-4; no firm D call. V gave up 1 base and J gave up 3 bases, with 3 bases separating them. This CDR3 has 13 amino acids. Per the germline V gene, CDR1 is SGHTA and CDR2 is FQGNSA. The CDR3 region is CASSLGANEKLFF. Written as DNA, the CDR3 is TGTGCCAGCAGCTTAGGCGCTAATGAAAAACTGTTTTTT.

The J gene is TRBJ2-1, the V gene TRBV7-6; the match to TRBD2 covers 7 bases. Trimming removed 2 bases from V and 2 bases from J; junction bases left unmatched: 9. The length of the CDR3 is 17 residues. The germline CDR1 and CDR2 sequences are SGHVS and FNYEAQ. For the CDR3, the DNA is TGTGCCAGCAGCTTAACTAGGGGCGGGAGACCCTACAATGAGCAGTTCTTC. Its protein is CASSLTRGGRPYNEQFF.

The chain uses TRBV7-9 and TRBJ1-1; perhaps TRBD1 as D (5 bases). This CDR3 comprises 15 residues. The V end lost 0 bases, the J end lost 6 bases, and 14 bases lay between the germline ends. Per the germline V gene, CDR1 is SEHNR and CDR2 is FQNEAQ (reference sequence). The CDR3, as DNA: TGTGCCAGCAGCTTAGCGGTTCAGGGAAGGCCTGAAGCTTTCTTT. Its translation: CASSLAVQGRPEAFF.

Only a few counts were recorded for this clone. The rearrangement links TRBV7-9 to TRBJ2-7, with 12 positions matching TRBD2. The CDR3 covers 15 residues. Germline V gene lookup returns CDR1 SEHNR and CDR2 FQNEAQ (reference sequence). The J segment lost 6 bases and the V segment lost 1 base, leaving 4 bases of the junction unmatched. The CDR3 DNA is TGTGCCAGCAGCTTAGAAGCGGGACTAGCGGGCGAGCAGTACTTC. This sequence encodes CASSLEAGLAGEQYF.

V usage is TRBV6-4 and J usage is TRBJ2-7, with D perhaps TRBD2 (5 bases). CDR1 MRHNA and CDR2 SNTAGT come from the germline V gene. V lost 3 bases and J 3 bases, leaving 12 bases between the germline ends. The CDR3 sequence is 14 residues long. The CDR3 here is CASSEFAGYYEQYF. DNA for the CDR3: TGTGCCAGCAGTGAGTTTGCGGGCTACTACGAGCAGTACTTC.

This sequence joins TRBV7-2 and TRBJ2-1; 9 bases are shared with TRBD2. The CDR3 is 16 amino acids. The junction had 5 bases not matched to a gene; V was cut back by 1 base and J by 4 bases. The V gene's germline CDR1 is SGHTA and CDR2 FQGNSA. The CDR3 DNA reads as TGTGCCAGCAGCTTAGACGCGGGAGGGGGGTACAATGAGCAGTTCTTC. Encoded protein: CASSLDAGGGYNEQFF.